This TCR beta chain was profiled in a study of regulatory T cells in long-lasting Graves disease. V lost 1 base and J lost 9, with 13 bases in between. CDR3 length equals 14 residues. The germline V gene encodes CDR1 SGHTA and CDR2 FQGNSA. Study outcomes and limitations: Patients with persistent disease shared 2,741 public clonotypes, outpacing the approximately 970 shared by new patients.

Ten or more counts support this clonotype. What it recognizes is unknown. The TCR beta library used iRepertoire HTBI primers with Arm-PCR amplification of CDR3. TCRdb ran MiXCR on the multiplex PCR reads and lists one entry per CDR3 protein. The sample shows about 330,000 distinct CDR3 sequences, around 15% of them seen only once. As to time point: newly diagnosed GD, antithyroid drugs for less than 3 months. The TCR library was made from RNA that had been extracted from PBMCs in TRIzol. The same sample was also studied in work on T cells in Graves' hyperthyroidism and ophthalmopathy.

Here the sequenced sample was peripheral blood mononuclear cells (PBMCs), taken at new diagnosis, from a patient treated with antithyroid drugs. The chain is built from TRBV7-2 and TRBJ2-1; D remains ambiguous. This clonotype was sampled from a woman aged 18-29 years with Graves disease. The CDR3 coding sequence is TGTGCCAGCAGCTTAGGAGTTCAAGCGAGTGAGCAGTTCTTC. Protein: CASSLGVQASEQFF. Full variable domain (outside the CDR3, taken from reference TRBV7-2 and TRBJ2-1): GAGVSQSPSNKVTEKGKDVELRCDPISGHTALYWYRQSLGQGLEFLIYFQGNSAPDKSGLPSDRFSAERTGGSVSTLTIQRTQQEDSAVYLCASSLGVQASEQFFGPGTRLTVL.